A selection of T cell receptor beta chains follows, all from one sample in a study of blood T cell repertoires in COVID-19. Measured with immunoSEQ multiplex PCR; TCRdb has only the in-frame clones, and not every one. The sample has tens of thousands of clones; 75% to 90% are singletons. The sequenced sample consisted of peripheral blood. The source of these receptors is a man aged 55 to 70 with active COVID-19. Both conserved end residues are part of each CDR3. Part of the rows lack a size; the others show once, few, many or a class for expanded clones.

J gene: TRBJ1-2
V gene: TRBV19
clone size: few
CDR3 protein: CASSIVHRGDGYTF

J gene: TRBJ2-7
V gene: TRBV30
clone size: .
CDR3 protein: CAWSSTYEQYF

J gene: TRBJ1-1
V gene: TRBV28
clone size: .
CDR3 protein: CASSLPPGTGSTEAFF

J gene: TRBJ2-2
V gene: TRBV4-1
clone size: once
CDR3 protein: CASSPGHNTGELFF

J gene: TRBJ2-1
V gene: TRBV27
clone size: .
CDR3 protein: CASSPLGGVSDEQFF

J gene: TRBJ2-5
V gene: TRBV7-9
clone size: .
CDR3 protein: CASSYSSGGAETQYF

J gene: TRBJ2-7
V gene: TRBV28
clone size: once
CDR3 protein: CASSLDRLAGSYEQYF

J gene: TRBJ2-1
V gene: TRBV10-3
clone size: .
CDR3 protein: CAISTGGRGNEQFF

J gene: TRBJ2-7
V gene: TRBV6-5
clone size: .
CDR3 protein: CASKQRSYEQYF

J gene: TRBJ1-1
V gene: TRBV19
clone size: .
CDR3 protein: CASSPPRTGKRNTEAFF

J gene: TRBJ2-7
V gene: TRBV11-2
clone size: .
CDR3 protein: CASRRGQGVAYEQYF

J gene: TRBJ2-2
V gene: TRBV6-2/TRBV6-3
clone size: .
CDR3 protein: CASSYSWRGEKTGELFF

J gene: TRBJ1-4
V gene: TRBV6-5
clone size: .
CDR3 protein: CASKNRGTNEKLFF

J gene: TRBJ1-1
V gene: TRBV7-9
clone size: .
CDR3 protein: CASSWEGRDTEAFF

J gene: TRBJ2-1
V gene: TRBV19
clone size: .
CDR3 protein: CASKRAGGPKEQFF

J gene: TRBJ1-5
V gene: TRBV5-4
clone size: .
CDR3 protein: CASSGGVGGEGNQPQHF

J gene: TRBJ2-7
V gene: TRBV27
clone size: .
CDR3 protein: CASSLSRGHYEQYF

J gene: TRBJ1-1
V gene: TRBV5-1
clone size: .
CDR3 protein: CASARDINTEAFF

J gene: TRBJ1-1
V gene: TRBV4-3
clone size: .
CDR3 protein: CASSQDPAGNTEAFF

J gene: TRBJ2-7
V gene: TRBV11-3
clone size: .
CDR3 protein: CASSLDSRGNYEQYF

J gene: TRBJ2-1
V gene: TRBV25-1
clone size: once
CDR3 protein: CASVPLAGGPGEQFF